The 3 T cell receptor beta chains given below trace back to one sample, sequenced in a study of regulatory T cells in long-lasting Graves disease. Time point meaning: newly diagnosed GD, antithyroid drugs for less than 3 months. From RNA extracted from PBMCs, the TCR library was made. Arm-PCR of CDR3 regions and iRepertoire HTBI primers were used to build TCR beta libraries. One entry per CDR3 protein, called by TCRdb with MiXCR from the multiplex PCR reads. The data contain around 500,000 distinct CDR3 sequences, 12% of them singletons. The same data also went into a second study, on T cells in Graves' hyperthyroidism and ophthalmopathy.

The sequencing here drew on peripheral blood mononuclear cells (PBMCs), taken at new diagnosis, from a patient treated with antithyroid drugs. These receptors all stem from a woman younger than 45 with Graves disease.

This clonotype was picked up one time. A much larger clone is a single base away; this may be a read error. The V gene is TRBV11-1, the J gene TRBJ1-4; perhaps TRBD1 as D (6 bases). CDR1 and CDR2 (germline): SGHAT, FQDESV (reference sequence). The CDR3 is 15 residues long. The CDR3 sequence is CASSYLGGSNGKLFF. The CDR3 DNA reads as TGCGCCAGCAGCTACTTAGGGGGGTCTAATGGAAAACTGTTTTTT. Filled out from reference TRBV11-1 and TRBJ1-4, the complete variable domain reads EAEVAQSPRYKITEKSQAVAFWCDPISGHATLYWYRQILGQGPELLVQFQDESVVDDSQLPKDRFSAERLKGVDSTLKIQPAELGDSAMYLCASSYLGGSNGKLFFGSGTQLSVL.

This clonotype has a count of ten or more. This chain joins TRBV7-2 and TRBJ1-5; D perhaps matches TRBD1 (6 bases). The CDR3 contains 15 residues. Germline values: CDR1 SGHTA, CDR2 FQGNSA. Trimming took off 1 base at V and 7 bases at J, with 14 bases between the two ends. The CDR3 is CASSLGGQLFQPQHF. CDR3 bases: TGTGCCAGCAGCTTAGGGGGGCAGCTTTTCCAGCCCCAGCATTTT.

There are a few counts of this clonotype. This rearrangement joins TRBV6-2 or TRBV6-3 to TRBJ2-1, with TRBD2 matching over 9 bases. Germline V gives CDR1 MNHEY, CDR2 SVGEGT. V was pared by 0 bases and J by 7 bases, with 10 bases of the junction left unmatched. The CDR3 spans 17 residues. Here the CDR3 reads CASSYSRGGLALNEQFF. DNA for the CDR3: TGTGCCAGCAGTTACTCGAGAGGGGGACTAGCCCTGAATGAGCAGTTCTTC.